The 20 T cell receptor beta chains listed next were all sequenced from one sample in a study of T cell responses to AZD1222 COVID-19 vaccine. Clones were sequenced by immunoSEQ multiplex PCR, and TCRdb holds only the in-frame ones, with some missing. This sample has over 75,000 clones, with around 91% found just once. Specimen: peripheral blood, collected 28 days after the second AZD1222 dose. These receptors came from an adult who received the AZD1222 COVID-19 vaccine.

V and J are TRBV6-5 and TRBJ1-2; a weak D match, TRBD1 (5 bases). With 7 bases removed from V and 5 bases from J, the gap between germline ends came to 11 bases. The CDR3 consists of 12 residues. The germline V gene encodes CDR1 MNHEY and CDR2 SVGAGI. The CDR3 here is CASIVTGYGYTF. The DNA of the CDR3 is TGTGCCAGCATTGTTACAGGATATGGCTACACCTTC.

The chain links TRBV9 to TRBJ1-2; D perhaps matches TRBD1 (5 bases). The CDR3 consists of 13 residues. The germline V gene encodes CDR1 SGDLS and CDR2 YYNGEE. V lost 0 bases to trimming and J lost 6 bases, with 9 bases between them. CDR3 in DNA: TGTGCCAGCAGCGTAGGCAGGGTGGATGGCTACACCTTC. Its translation is CASSVGRVDGYTF. The full variable domain, with the rest looked up from reference TRBV9 and TRBJ1-2, is DSGVTQTPKHLITATGQRVTLRCSPRSGDLSVYWYQQSLDQGLQFLIQYYNGEERAKGNILERFSAQQFPDLHSELNLSSLELGDSALYFCASSVGRVDGYTFGSGTRLTVV.

The gene calls are TRBV5-1 and TRBJ1-4; TRBD1 might be the D (6 bases). The germline V and J ends were trimmed by 3 bases and 8 bases, with 14 bases remaining between them. The CDR3 is 14 residues long. CDR1 and CDR2 from the germline V gene are SGHRS and YFSETQ. The DNA for the CDR3 is TGCGCCAGCAGCTCGGGAGGGGGAAAGGAAAAACTGTTTTTT. Amino acids: CASSSGGGKEKLFF.

The rearrangement links TRBV19 to TRBJ1-6, with D possibly matching TRBD1 (6 bases). The V gene's germline CDR1 is LNHDA and CDR2 SQIVND (reference sequence). Trimming removed 6 bases from V and 10 bases from J, with 13 bases in between. The CDR3 length is 13 residues. CDR3 region: CASRRGAESPLHF. The CDR3 DNA reads TGTGCCAGTAGACGGGGGGCAGAATCACCCCTCCACTTT.

This clone was recorded once. The rearrangement joins TRBV5-6 to TRBJ1-2; D uncertain. Per the germline V gene, CDR1 is SGHDT and CDR2 is YYEEEE. The CDR3 consists of 13 residues. Trimming stripped 1 base from V and 8 bases from J, with 12 bases between. Here the CDR3 reads CASSLKRVLGYTF. The CDR3 bases are TGTGCCAGCAGCTTGAAAAGGGTTCTGGGCTACACCTTC. Based on the CDR3 plus reference TRBV5-6 and TRBJ1-2, the full variable domain is DAGVTQSPTHLIKTRGQQVTLRCSPKSGHDTVSWYQQALGQGPQFIFQYYEEEERQRGNFPDRFSGHQFPNYSSELNVNALLLGDSALYLCASSLKRVLGYTFGSGTRLTVV.

V and J are TRBV7-3 and TRBJ2-3, with TRBD2 as a possible D gene (6 bases). Germline V gene data show CDR1 as SGHTA and CDR2 as FQGTGA. This CDR3 contains 18 residues. V was cut by 0 bases and J by 0 bases, with 16 bases left in between. The CDR3 spells CASSLTPGRRASTDTQYF. In DNA form, the CDR3 reads TGTGCCAGCAGCTTAACCCCCGGGCGGAGGGCTAGCACAGATACGCAGTATTTT.

J is TRBJ2-7 and V is TRBV3-1 (or the pseudogene TRBV3-2); D not resolved. The CDR3 is 12 residues long. V gave up 5 bases and J gave up 1 base, with 6 bases separating them. Looked up from germline, CDR1 is LGHDT and CDR2 is YNNKEL (reference sequence). This chain's CDR3 is CASSRLSYEQYF. The CDR3 coding sequence is TGTGCCAGCAGCAGGCTATCCTACGAGCAGTACTTC.

CDR3 in amino acids: CATSRDPGGPKDEQFF. Here the CDR3 DNA reads TGTGCCACCAGCAGAGATCCGGGAGGGCCGAAGGATGAGCAGTTCTTC. V gene TRBV15 combines with J gene TRBJ2-1; 8 bases map to TRBD2. Germline V gene sequence: CDR1 LNHNV, CDR2 YYDKDF (reference sequence). The V and J ends lost 0 bases and 8 bases, in that order; junction bases with no gene match: 9. The CDR3 extends over 16 amino acids.

This rearrangement joins TRBV9 to TRBJ2-7; 14 bases are shared with TRBD2. CDR1 is SGDLS and CDR2 is YYNGEE in the germline V gene. J was trimmed by 7 bases and V by 4 bases; bases with no gene match: 4. There are 14 residues in the CDR3. The DNA of the CDR3 is TGTGCCAGCAGCCCGACTAGCGGGAGGGGTGAGCAGTACTTC. Translating it yields CASSPTSGRGEQYF.

The chain's CDR3 is CASSPFGLASNEQFF. CDR3 DNA sequence: TGTGCCAGCAGTCCCTTCGGGCTAGCGAGCAATGAGCAGTTCTTC. The chain has TRBV3-1 (or the pseudogene TRBV3-2) and TRBJ2-1; D possibly corresponds to TRBD2 (6 bases). The germline gives CDR1 LGHDT, CDR2 YNNKEL (reference sequence). Trimming took 6 bases from V and 6 from J, leaving 18 bases between them. The CDR3 is 15 amino acids.

V usage is TRBV6-5 and J usage is TRBJ2-2; 8 bases are a match to TRBD1. V trimming: 6 bases; J trimming: 3 bases; junction bases outside the gene matches: 3. The length of the CDR3 is 14 residues. Germline CDR1 MNHEY, CDR2 SVGAGI. Here the CDR3 DNA reads TGTGCCAGCAGGCTGGACAGGGACACCGGGGAGCTGTTTTTT. As protein: CASRLDRDTGELFF.

The chain is built from TRBV4-1 and TRBJ1-2; 7 bases line up with TRBD1. V lost 0 bases to trimming and J lost 3 bases; unmatched junction nucleotides: 7. Germline CDR1 and CDR2: MGHRA and YSYEKL. The CDR3 length is 16 residues. This CDR3 reads CASSQERGGLYYGYTF. The DNA of the CDR3 is TGCGCCAGCAGCCAAGAACGAGGGGGCTTATACTATGGCTACACCTTC.

The chain employs TRBV11-1 and TRBJ2-1, with unresolved D. This CDR3 contains 13 residues. Germline V gene sequence: CDR1 SGHAT, CDR2 FQDESV (reference sequence). V dropped 1 base and J dropped 6 bases, with 7 bases sitting between them. In nucleotides, the CDR3 is TGTGCCAGCAGCTTAGTAGAAGGCAATGAGCAGTTCTTC. It yields the protein CASSLVEGNEQFF.

This rearrangement joins TRBV12-3 or TRBV12-4 to TRBJ1-1, with 8 bases aligning to TRBD1. The CDR3 runs to 13 residues. The junction had 0 bases not matched to a gene; V was cut back by 2 bases and J by 4 bases. The CDR3 is CASSLQGATEAFF. CDR3 DNA: TGTGCCAGCAGTTTACAGGGGGCCACTGAAGCTTTCTTT.

Remarks on this clone: This sample includes further DNA sequences coding for the same CDR3. V is TRBV30 and J is TRBJ2-7; D not resolved. This CDR3 contains 11 residues. The ends were cut back, 4 bases at V and 2 bases at J, with 6 bases in the middle. From germline, CDR1 is GTSNPN and CDR2 SVGIG (reference sequence). As DNA, the CDR3 is TGTGCCTGGACTGCAGCCTACGAGCAGTACTTC. This codes for CAWTAAYEQYF.

This sequence joins TRBV12-3 or TRBV12-4 and TRBJ2-7; D is unresolved. V was clipped by 4 bases and J by 3 bases, with 10 bases between them. The CDR3 runs 13 residues. CDR3 in DNA: TGTGCCAGCAGTTATGACAAGTTCTACGAGCAGTACTTC. This codes for CASSYDKFYEQYF.

This chain's CDR3 is CASSPGQGAEKLFF. The CDR3, as DNA: TGTGCCAGCAGCCCGGGACAGGGAGCTGAAAAACTGTTTTTT. J is TRBJ1-4 and V is TRBV7-2, with 9 bases aligning to TRBD1. The germline V gene has CDR1 SGHTA and CDR2 FQGNSA. The CDR3 is 14 amino acids. With V trimmed by 5 bases and J by 7 bases, 5 bases remained unmatched. Complete variable domain (other parts from reference TRBV7-2 and TRBJ1-4): GAGVSQSPSNKVTEKGKDVELRCDPISGHTALYWYRQSLGQGLEFLIYFQGNSAPDKSGLPSDRFSAERTGGSVSTLTIQRTQQEDSAVYLCASSPGQGAEKLFFGSGTQLSVL.

The DNA for the CDR3 is TGTGCCAGCAGCTTCGGACAGCCGAACACTGAAGCTTTCTTT. This sequence encodes CASSFGQPNTEAFF. The chain uses TRBV7-9 and TRBJ1-1, with a weak D call TRBD1 (6 bases). Germline V gives CDR1 SEHNR, CDR2 FQNEAQ (reference sequence). Trimming shortened V by 3 bases and J by 1 base, and 9 bases separated the two germline ends. The CDR3 spans 14 residues.

The V and J genes are TRBV10-3 and TRBJ2-1, with 7 positions matching TRBD1. The CDR3 totals 13 residues. Unmatched junction bases numbered 3, after V lost 3 bases and J lost 7 bases. In germline, CDR1 is ENHRY, CDR2 SYGVKD. CDR3 residues: CAISDDRENEQFF. The CDR3 DNA sequence: TGTGCCATCAGTGACGACAGGGAGAATGAGCAGTTCTTC.

The chain carries TRBV7-2 and TRBJ1-2; TRBD1 matches 8 bases. This CDR3 comprises 17 residues. Trimming at V came to 5 bases and at J to 0 bases, leaving 11 bases not matched to a gene. Germline V gene lookup returns CDR1 SGHTA and CDR2 FQGNSA. CDR3 amino acids: CASSLTGGALPNYGYTF. DNA for the CDR3: TGTGCCAGCAGCCTCACAGGGGGAGCCCTACCTAACTATGGCTACACCTTC.